Sequencing of this T cell receptor (beta chain) was carried out in a study of PD-1 blockade in classical Hodgkin lymphoma. Study-wide results and limits: Newly diagnosed patients were said to have less baseline TCR diversity than healthy donors did. Possible causes of repertoire differences, disease activity or prior therapy, remain undefined.

Libraries were prepared by immunoSEQ multiplex PCR; TCRdb keeps only in-frame clonotypes and omits some of them. The repertoire holds about 23,000 clones, with over 90% as singletons. Time point defined: newly diagnosed, previously untreated cHL patient sample. Magnetic negative selection purified CD4+ T cells from thawed PBMCs. As a comparison, the study used PBMCs from newly diagnosed, untreated classical Hodgkin lymphoma. Of note for this clone: Its antigen is not known.

The CDR3 runs to 13 residues. Looked up from germline, CDR1 is SGHNT and CDR2 is YYREEE (reference sequence). Trimming took 4 bases from V and 4 from J, leaving 6 bases between them. The chain links TRBV5-4 to TRBJ1-6, with D unclear. Sequencing was performed on CD4+ T cells from blood. The sequence was collected from a human donor with classical Hodgkin lymphoma. As DNA, the CDR3 is TGTGCCAGCAGCCCCAATTATAATTCACCCCTCCACTTT. It yields the protein CASSPNYNSPLHF.